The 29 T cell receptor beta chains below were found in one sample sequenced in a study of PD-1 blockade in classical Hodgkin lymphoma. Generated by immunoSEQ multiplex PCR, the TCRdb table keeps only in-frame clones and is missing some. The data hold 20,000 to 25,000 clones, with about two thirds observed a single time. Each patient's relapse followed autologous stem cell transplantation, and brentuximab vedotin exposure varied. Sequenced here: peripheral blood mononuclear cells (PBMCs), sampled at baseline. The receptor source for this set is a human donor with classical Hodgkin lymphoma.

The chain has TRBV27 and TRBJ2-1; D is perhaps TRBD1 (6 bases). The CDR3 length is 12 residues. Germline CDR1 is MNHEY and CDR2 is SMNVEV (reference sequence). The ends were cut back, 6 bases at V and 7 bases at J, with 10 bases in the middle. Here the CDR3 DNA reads TGTGCCAGCAGCACCAGGGGTAATGAGCAGTTCTTC. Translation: CASSTRGNEQFF.

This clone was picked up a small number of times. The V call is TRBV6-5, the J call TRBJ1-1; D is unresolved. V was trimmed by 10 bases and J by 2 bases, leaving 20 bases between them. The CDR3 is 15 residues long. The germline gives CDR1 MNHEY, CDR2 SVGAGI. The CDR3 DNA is TGTGCCACCCGTCGTGGCTTGAATATAAACACTGAAGCTTTCTTT. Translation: CATRRGLNINTEAFF.

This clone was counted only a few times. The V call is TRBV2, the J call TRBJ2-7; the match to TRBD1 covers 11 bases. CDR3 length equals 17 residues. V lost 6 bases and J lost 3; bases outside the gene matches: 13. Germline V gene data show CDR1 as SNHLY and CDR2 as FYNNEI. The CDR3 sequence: CASRGGVAGTGGYEQYF. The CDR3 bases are TGTGCCAGCAGGGGAGGGGTCGCCGGGACAGGGGGCTACGAGCAGTACTTC.

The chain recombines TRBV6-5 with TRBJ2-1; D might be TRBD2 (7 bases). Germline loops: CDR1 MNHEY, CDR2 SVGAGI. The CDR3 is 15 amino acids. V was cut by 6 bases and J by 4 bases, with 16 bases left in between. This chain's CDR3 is CASSLRGGSYNEQFF. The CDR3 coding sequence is TGTGCCAGCAGCCTCAGGGGCGGGAGTTACAATGAGCAGTTCTTC.

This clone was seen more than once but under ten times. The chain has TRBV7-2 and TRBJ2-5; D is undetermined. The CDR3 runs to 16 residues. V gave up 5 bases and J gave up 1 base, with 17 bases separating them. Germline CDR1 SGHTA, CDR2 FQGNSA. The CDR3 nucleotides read TGTGCCAGCAGCCCTATACACACGAACCTCCAAGAGACCCAGTACTTC. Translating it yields CASSPIHTNLQETQYF.

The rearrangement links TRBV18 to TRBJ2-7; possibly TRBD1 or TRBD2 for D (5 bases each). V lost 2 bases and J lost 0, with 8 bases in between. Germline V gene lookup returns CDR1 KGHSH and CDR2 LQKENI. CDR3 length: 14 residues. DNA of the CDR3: TGTGCCAGCTCACCAGGGACCACCTCCTACGAGCAGTACTTC. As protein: CASSPGTTSYEQYF.

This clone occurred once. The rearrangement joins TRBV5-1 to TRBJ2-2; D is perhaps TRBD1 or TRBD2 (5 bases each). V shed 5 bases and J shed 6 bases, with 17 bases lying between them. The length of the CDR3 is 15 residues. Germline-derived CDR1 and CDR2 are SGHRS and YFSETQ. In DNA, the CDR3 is TGCGCCAGCAGGGCCGGGGCTCCTGGCGCCGGGGAGCTGTTTTTT. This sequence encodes CASRAGAPGAGELFF.

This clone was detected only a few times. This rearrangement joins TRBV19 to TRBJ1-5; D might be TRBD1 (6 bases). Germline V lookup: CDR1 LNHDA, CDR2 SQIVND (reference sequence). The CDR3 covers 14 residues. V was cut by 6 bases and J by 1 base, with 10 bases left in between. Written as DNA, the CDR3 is TGTGCCAGTAGGAGGACAGTAAGCAATCAGCCCCAGCATTTT. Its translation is CASRRTVSNQPQHF.

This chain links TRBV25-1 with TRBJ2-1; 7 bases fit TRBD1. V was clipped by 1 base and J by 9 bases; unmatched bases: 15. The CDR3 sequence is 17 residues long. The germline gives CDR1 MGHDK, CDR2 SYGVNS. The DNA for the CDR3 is TGTGCCAGCAGTGAATTAGGGCTTGGGGACAGTAAAAGTGAGCAGTTCTTC. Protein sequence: CASSELGLGDSKSEQFF.

The CDR3 bases are TGTGCCAGCAGTTTATCGCGCTTCTCTGAAAAACTGTTTTTT. Its translation: CASSLSRFSEKLFF. This chain joins TRBV27 and TRBJ1-4, with D unresolved. This CDR3 has 14 residues. Germline CDR1 is MNHEY and CDR2 is SMNVEV (reference sequence). V was pared by 0 bases and J by 7 bases, with 9 bases between.

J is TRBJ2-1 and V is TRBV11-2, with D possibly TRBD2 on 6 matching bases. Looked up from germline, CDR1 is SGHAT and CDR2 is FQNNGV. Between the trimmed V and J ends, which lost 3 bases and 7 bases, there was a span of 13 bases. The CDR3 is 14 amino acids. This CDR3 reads CASSFFVAGNEQFF. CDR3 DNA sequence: TGTGCCAGCAGCTTCTTCGTCGCGGGAAATGAGCAGTTCTTC.

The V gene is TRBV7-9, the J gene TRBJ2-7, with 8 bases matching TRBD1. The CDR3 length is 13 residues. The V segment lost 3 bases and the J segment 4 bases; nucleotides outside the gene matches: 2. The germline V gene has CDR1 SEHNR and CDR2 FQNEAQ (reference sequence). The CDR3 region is CASSFGDRYEQYV. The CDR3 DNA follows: TGTGCCAGCAGCTTTGGGGACAGGTACGAGCAGTACGTC.

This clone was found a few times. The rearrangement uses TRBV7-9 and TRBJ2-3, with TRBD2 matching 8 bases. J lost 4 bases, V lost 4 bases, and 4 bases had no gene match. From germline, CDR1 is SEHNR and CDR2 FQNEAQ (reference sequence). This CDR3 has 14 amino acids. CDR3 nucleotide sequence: TGTGCCAGCAGCTGGAGCGGGAGCGCAGATACGCAGTATTTT. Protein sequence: CASSWSGSADTQYF.

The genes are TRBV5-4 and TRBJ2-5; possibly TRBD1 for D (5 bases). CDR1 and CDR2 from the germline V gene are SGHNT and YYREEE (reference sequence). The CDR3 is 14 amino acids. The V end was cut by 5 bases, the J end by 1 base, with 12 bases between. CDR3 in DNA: TGTGCCAGCAGTTTCCTTGACAGCCAAGAGACCCAGTACTTC. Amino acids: CASSFLDSQETQYF.

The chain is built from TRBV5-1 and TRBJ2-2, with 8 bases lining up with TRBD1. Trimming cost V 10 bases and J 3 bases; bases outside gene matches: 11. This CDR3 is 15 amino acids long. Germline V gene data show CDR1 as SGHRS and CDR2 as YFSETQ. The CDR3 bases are TGCGCCTCGACAGGGGTTGGCCCGGACACCGGGGAGCTGTTTTTT. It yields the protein CASTGVGPDTGELFF.

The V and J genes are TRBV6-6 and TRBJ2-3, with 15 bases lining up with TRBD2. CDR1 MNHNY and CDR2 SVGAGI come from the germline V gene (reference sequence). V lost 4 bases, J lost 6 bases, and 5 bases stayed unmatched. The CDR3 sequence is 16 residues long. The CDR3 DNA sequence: TGTGCCAGCAGTTTTGGGACTAGCGGGAGGTCGGATACGCAGTATTTT. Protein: CASSFGTSGRSDTQYF.

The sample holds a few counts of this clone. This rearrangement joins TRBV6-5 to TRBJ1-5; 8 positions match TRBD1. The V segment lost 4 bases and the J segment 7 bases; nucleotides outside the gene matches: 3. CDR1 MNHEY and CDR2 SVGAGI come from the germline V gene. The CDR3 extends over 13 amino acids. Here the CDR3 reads CASSSGGGQPQHF. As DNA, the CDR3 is TGTGCCAGCAGTTCAGGGGGCGGGCAGCCCCAGCATTTT.

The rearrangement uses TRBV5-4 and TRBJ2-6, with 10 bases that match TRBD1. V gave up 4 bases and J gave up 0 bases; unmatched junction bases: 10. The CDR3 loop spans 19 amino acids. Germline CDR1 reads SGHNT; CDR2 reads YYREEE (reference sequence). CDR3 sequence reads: CASSEPRGQGGSGANVLTF. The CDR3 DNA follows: TGTGCCAGCAGCGAACCCCGAGGACAGGGGGGCTCTGGGGCCAACGTCCTGACTTTC.

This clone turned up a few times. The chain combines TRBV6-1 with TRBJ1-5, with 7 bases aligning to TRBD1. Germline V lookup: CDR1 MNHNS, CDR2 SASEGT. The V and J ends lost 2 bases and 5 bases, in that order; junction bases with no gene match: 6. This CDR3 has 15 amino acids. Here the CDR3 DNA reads TGTGCCAGCAGTGAAAAAAAAGACAGGGATCAGCCCCAGCATTTT. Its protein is CASSEKKDRDQPQHF.

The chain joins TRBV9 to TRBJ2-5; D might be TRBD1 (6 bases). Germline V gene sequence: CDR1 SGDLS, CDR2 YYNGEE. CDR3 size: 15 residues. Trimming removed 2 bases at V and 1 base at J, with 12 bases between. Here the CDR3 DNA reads TGTGCCAGCAGCGTTCGTGGGACAACCCAAGAGACCCAGTACTTC. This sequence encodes CASSVRGTTQETQYF.

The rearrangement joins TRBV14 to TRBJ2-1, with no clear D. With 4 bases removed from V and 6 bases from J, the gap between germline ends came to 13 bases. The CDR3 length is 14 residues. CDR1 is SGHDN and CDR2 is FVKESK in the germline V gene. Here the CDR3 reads CASSRLLSSNEQFF. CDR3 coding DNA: TGTGCCAGCAGCCGACTGCTGTCCAGCAATGAGCAGTTCTTC.

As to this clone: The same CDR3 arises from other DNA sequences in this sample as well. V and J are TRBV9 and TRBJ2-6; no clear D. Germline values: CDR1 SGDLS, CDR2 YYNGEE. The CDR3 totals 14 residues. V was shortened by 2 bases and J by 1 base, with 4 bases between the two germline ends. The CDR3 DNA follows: TGTGCCAGCAGCGTCGGTTCTGGGGCCAACGTCCTGACTTTC. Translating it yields CASSVGSGANVLTF.

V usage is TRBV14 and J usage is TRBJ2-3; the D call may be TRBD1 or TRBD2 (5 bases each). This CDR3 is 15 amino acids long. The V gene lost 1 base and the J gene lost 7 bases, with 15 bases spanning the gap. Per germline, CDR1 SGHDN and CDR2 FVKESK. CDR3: CASSQVSSGRNTQYF. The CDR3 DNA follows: TGTGCCAGCAGCCAAGTAAGTTCAGGGAGAAATACGCAGTATTTT. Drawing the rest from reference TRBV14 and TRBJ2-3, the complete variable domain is EAGVTQFPSHSVIEKGQTVTLRCDPISGHDNLYWYRRVMGKEIKFLLHFVKESKQDESGMPNNRFLAERTGGTYSTLKVQPAELEDSGVYFCASSQVSSGRNTQYFGPGTRLTVL.

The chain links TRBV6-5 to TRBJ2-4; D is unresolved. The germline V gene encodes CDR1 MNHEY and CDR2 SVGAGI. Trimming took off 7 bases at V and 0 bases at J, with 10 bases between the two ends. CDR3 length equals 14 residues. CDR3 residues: CASNKNEAKNIQYF. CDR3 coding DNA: TGTGCCAGCAACAAAAATGAAGCCAAAAACATTCAGTACTTC.

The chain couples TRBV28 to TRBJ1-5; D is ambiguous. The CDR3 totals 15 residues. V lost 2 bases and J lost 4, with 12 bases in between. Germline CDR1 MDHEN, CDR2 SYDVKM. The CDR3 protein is CASSLPGPPNQPQHF. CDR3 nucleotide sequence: TGTGCCAGCAGTTTACCCGGACCGCCGAATCAGCCCCAGCATTTT.

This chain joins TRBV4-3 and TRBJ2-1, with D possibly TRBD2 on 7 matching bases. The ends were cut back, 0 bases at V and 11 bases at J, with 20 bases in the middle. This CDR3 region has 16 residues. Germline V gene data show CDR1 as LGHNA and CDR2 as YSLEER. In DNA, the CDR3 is TGCGCCAGCAGCCAAGAAAGCGCGGGGGCCGCAGGGAAGCAGTTCTTC. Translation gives CASSQESAGAAGKQFF.

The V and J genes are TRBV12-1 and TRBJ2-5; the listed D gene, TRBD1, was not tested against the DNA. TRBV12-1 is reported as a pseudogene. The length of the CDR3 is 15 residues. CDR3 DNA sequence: TGTGCCAGCAGGGGGCCGGGACAGGTACAAGAGACCCAGTACTTC. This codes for CASRGPGQVQETQYF.

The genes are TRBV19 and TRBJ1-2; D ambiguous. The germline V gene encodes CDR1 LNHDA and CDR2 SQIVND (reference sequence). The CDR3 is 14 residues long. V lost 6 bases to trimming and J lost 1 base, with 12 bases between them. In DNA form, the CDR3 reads TGTGCCAGTAGCAACCTTCAAGGTAACTATGGCTACACCTTC. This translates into CASSNLQGNYGYTF.

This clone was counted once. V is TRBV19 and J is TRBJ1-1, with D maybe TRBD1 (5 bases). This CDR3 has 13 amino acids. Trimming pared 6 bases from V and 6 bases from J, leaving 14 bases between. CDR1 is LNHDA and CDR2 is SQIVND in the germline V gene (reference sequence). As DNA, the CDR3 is TGTGCCAGTAGCCCCAGGGTAATGGCTGAAGCTTTCTTT. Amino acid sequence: CASSPRVMAEAFF.